Each of the 25 T cell receptor beta chains below was sequenced from the same sample in a study of T cells in Graves' hyperthyroidism and ophthalmopathy. Template material for amplifying TCR beta CDR3 regions consisted of RNA transcripts. The study used the HTBI primer set for a first-round RT-PCR of the TCR CDR3. TCRdb recomputed calls from the multiplex PCR reads with MiXCR, one row per CDR3 protein. The data show about 420,000 distinct CDR3 sequences, roughly 13% seen once. Sequencing was done on a sample of blood. All receptors come from a woman in her late teens or twenties with Graves' hyperthyroidism.

This clonotype was seen at least ten times. The chain uses TRBV7-9 and TRBJ2-7; D may be TRBD1 (5 bases). From germline, CDR1 is SEHNR and CDR2 FQNEAQ (reference sequence). V gave up 3 bases and J gave up 6 bases, with 9 bases separating them. The length of the CDR3 is 12 residues. The CDR3 here is CASSFGQGEQYF. CDR3 DNA: TGTGCCAGCAGCTTCGGGCAGGGCGAGCAGTACTTC. The whole variable domain, filled in from reference TRBV7-9 and TRBJ2-7, reads DTGVSQNPRHKITKRGQNVTFRCDPISEHNRLYWYRQTLGQGPEFLTYFQNEAQLEKSRLLSDRFSAERPKGSFSTLEIQRTEQGDSAMYLCASSFGQGEQYFGPGTRLTVT.

This clonotype was seen more than once but under ten times. V usage is TRBV28 and J usage is TRBJ2-3; D possibly corresponds to TRBD1 (7 bases). This CDR3 spans 16 amino acids. Germline values: CDR1 MDHEN, CDR2 SYDVKM. The germline V and J ends were trimmed by 3 bases and 2 bases, with 15 bases remaining between them. CDR3 DNA sequence: TGTGCCAGCAGTTTGGCGGGACAGAGACTCACAGATACGCAGTATTTT. Protein product: CASSLAGQRLTDTQYF. Full variable domain (missing parts from reference TRBV28 and TRBJ2-3): DVKVTQSSRYLVKRTGEKVFLECVQDMDHENMFWYRQDPGLGLRLIYFSYDVKMKEKGDIPEGYSVSREKKERFSLILESASTNQTSMYLCASSLAGQRLTDTQYFGPGTRLTVL.

V gene TRBV6-1 combines with J gene TRBJ1-4, with a possible D match to TRBD1 (6 bases). The CDR3 covers 17 residues. CDR1 and CDR2 (germline): MNHNS, SASEGT. Trimming took off 7 bases at V and 0 bases at J, with 18 bases between the two ends. The CDR3 sequence: CASNRQASPATNEKLFF. The CDR3 coding sequence is TGTGCCAGCAACAGACAGGCATCTCCGGCAACTAATGAAAAACTGTTTTTT.

A few counts support this clonotype. The V gene is TRBV19, the J gene TRBJ2-7; TRBD1 matches 12 bases. Germline lookup yields CDR1 LNHDA and CDR2 SQIVND (reference sequence). The CDR3 has 13 amino acids. V trimming: 6 bases; J trimming: 5 bases; junction bases outside the gene matches: 2. The CDR3 coding sequence is TGTGCCAGTAGAGGGACAGGGGGCGACGAGCAGTACTTC. It encodes CASRGTGGDEQYF. The variable domain in full, completed from reference TRBV19 and TRBJ2-7, reads DGGITQSPKYLFRKEGQNVTLSCEQNLNHDAMYWYRQDPGQGLRLIYYSQIVNDFQKGDIAEGYSVSREKKESFPLTVTSAQKNPTAFYLCASRGTGGDEQYFGPGTRLTVT.

A note on this clonotype: A much larger clone lies one base from this, so it may be a read error. V usage is TRBV12-3 or TRBV12-4 and J usage is TRBJ2-6, with D unclear. This CDR3 is 16 amino acids long. CDR3 DNA sequence: TGTGCCAGCAGTCCACGCACTAACTCTGGGACCAACGTCCTGACTTTC. Protein sequence: CASSPRTNSGTNVLTF.

This chain links TRBV30 with TRBJ2-3; 11 positions agree with TRBD2. V shed 8 bases, J shed 6 bases, and the junction held 10 bases outside the gene matches. This CDR3 is 14 amino acids long. The germline gives CDR1 GTSNPN, CDR2 SVGIG (reference sequence). The CDR3 sequence: CARDLAGGADTQYF. CDR3 in DNA: TGTGCCCGGGATCTAGCGGGAGGAGCTGATACGCAGTATTTT.

A few counts support this clonotype. The V call is TRBV25-1, the J call TRBJ2-2; D assignment may be TRBD1 or TRBD2 (5 bases each). Trimming removed 6 bases from V and 3 bases from J, with 14 bases in between. Germline loops: CDR1 MGHDK, CDR2 SYGVNS. The CDR3 has 15 residues. CDR3 protein: CASSTRRDDTGELFF. As DNA, the CDR3 is TGTGCCAGCAGCACCCGACGGGACGACACCGGGGAGCTGTTTTTT.

The V gene is TRBV2, the J gene TRBJ1-2; 8 positions agree with TRBD1. The CDR3 has 12 amino acids. Germline loops: CDR1 SNHLY, CDR2 FYNNEI. V trimming: 6 bases; J trimming: 8 bases; junction bases outside the gene matches: 5. CDR3 nucleotides: TGTGCCAGCAGGACACAGGGGGACGGCTACACCTTC. Residues: CASRTQGDGYTF.

The gene calls are TRBV29-1 and TRBJ2-3; no clear D gene. Trimming took off 5 bases at V and 2 bases at J, with 8 bases between the two ends. The CDR3 has 12 amino acids. Germline V gene data show CDR1 as SQVTM and CDR2 as ANQGSEA. The CDR3 loop is CSVLGYTDTQYF. The CDR3 DNA reads TGCAGCGTTCTTGGGTACACAGATACGCAGTATTTT.

At least ten counts were recorded for this clonotype. The gene calls are TRBV20-1 and TRBJ2-1; 8 bases line up with TRBD1. The CDR3 is 14 amino acids. Germline values: CDR1 DFQATT, CDR2 SNEGSKA (reference sequence). Losses at the gene ends were 3 bases for V and 3 bases for J; bases not matched to a gene: 4. This chain's CDR3 is CSARDRVHYNEQFF. In DNA, the CDR3 is TGCAGTGCTAGGGACAGGGTTCACTACAATGAGCAGTTCTTC.

This clonotype appeared a single time. At one boundary the junction diverges from the germline segment, which might be a read error. The chain employs TRBV30 and TRBJ1-5, with unresolved D. The CDR3 extends over 14 amino acids. Looked up from germline, CDR1 is GTSNPN and CDR2 is SVGIG (reference sequence). CDR3 protein: CARSHPEASQPQHF. The CDR3 region has the DNA TGTGCCCGGAGCCACCCGGAGGCGAGTCAGCCCCAGCATTTT. The full variable domain, rest sourced from reference TRBV30 and TRBJ1-5, is SQTIHQWPATLVQPVGSPLSLECTVEGTSNPNLYWYRQAAGRGLQLLFYSVGIGQISSEVPQNLSASRPQDRQFILSSKKLLLSDSGFYLCARSHPEASQPQHFGDGTRLSIL.

This clonotype was observed at least ten times. The J gene is TRBJ2-7, the V gene TRBV6-1, with D unclear. From germline, CDR1 is MNHNS and CDR2 SASEGT. The CDR3 extends over 14 amino acids. V was trimmed by 2 bases and J by 2 bases, leaving 10 bases between them. DNA for the CDR3: TGTGCCAGCAGTGAAAGGGTCCCGGCCTACGAGCAGTACTTC. It specifies CASSERVPAYEQYF.

This clonotype appeared a few times. The CDR3 nucleotides read TGTGCCAGCAGTTCCGGGGCTAGCGGGAGACCCGGGGAGCTGTTTTTT. It encodes CASSSGASGRPGELFF. V gene TRBV6-2 or TRBV6-3 combines with J gene TRBJ2-2, with 10 bases lining up with TRBD2. V lost 4 bases, J lost 6 bases, and 8 bases stayed unmatched. In germline, CDR1 is MNHEY, CDR2 SVGEGT. The CDR3 extends over 16 amino acids.

In its sample, this clonotype was seen many times. The chain combines TRBV29-1 with TRBJ2-3; D tentatively reads TRBD1 or TRBD2 (5 bases each). This CDR3 has 12 residues. The germline CDR1 and CDR2 sequences are SQVTM and ANQGSEA. In DNA form, the CDR3 reads TGCACGTGGGGTGGGGGTGCAGATACGCAGTATTTT. This translates into CTWGGGADTQYF.

This clonotype came up a few times. The chain employs TRBV6-1 and TRBJ2-6, with D hard to call. The CDR3 has 16 residues. Trimming pared 3 bases from V and 0 bases from J, leaving 9 bases between. The V gene's germline CDR1 is MNHNS and CDR2 SASEGT. Here the CDR3 DNA reads TGTGCCAGCAGTGACTCGGCAGCCTCTGGGGCCAACGTCCTGACTTTC. Its protein product is CASSDSAASGANVLTF.

The chain combines TRBV12-3 or TRBV12-4 with TRBJ2-7; 11 bases map to TRBD2. The CDR3 runs to 14 residues. Trimming cost V 6 bases and J 5 bases; bases outside gene matches: 6. Here the CDR3 DNA reads TGTGCCAGCAGCCTTAGCGGGAGGGCCCACGAGCAGTACTTC. The encoded protein is CASSLSGRAHEQYF.

This clonotype was counted many times. The chain links TRBV18 to TRBJ1-4; tentative D call: TRBD1 (6 bases). CDR3 length: 14 residues. Germline V lookup: CDR1 KGHSH, CDR2 LQKENI. Trimming took off 1 base at V and 5 bases at J, with 8 bases between the two ends. CDR3 residues: CASSPRGANEKLFF. CDR3 DNA sequence: TGTGCCAGCTCACCACGGGGGGCGAATGAAAAACTGTTTTTT.

This clonotype was detected only a few times. This chain connects TRBV2 to TRBJ2-7; D possibly corresponds to TRBD2 (6 bases). V lost 3 bases and J 1 base, leaving 19 bases between the germline ends. This CDR3 has 17 amino acids. Looked up from germline, CDR1 is SNHLY and CDR2 is FYNNEI. The DNA of the CDR3 is TGTGCCAGCAGTGACGGGACTCACAACTCCTTATCCTACGAGCAGTACTTC. As protein: CASSDGTHNSLSYEQYF. Drawing the rest from reference TRBV2 and TRBJ2-7, the complete variable domain is EPEVTQTPSHQVTQMGQEVILRCVPISNHLYFYWYRQILGQKVEFLVSFYNNEISEKSEIFDDQFSVERPDGSNFTLKIRSTKLEDSAMYFCASSDGTHNSLSYEQYFGPGTRLTVT.

In this sample, this clonotype turned up many times. The genes are TRBV12-3 or TRBV12-4 and TRBJ1-1; no clear D. The CDR3 contains 13 residues. Trimming removed 4 bases at V and 2 bases at J, with 8 bases between. Here the CDR3 DNA reads TGTGCCAGCAGTTCTAGCACAAACACTGAAGCTTTCTTT. Protein product: CASSSSTNTEAFF.

V and J are TRBV7-9 and TRBJ1-5; the match to TRBD1 covers 8 bases. From germline, CDR1 is SEHNR and CDR2 FQNEAQ (reference sequence). The V segment lost 5 bases and the J segment 1 base; nucleotides outside the gene matches: 13. The CDR3 contains 18 residues. The CDR3 loop reads CASSARNPGGESNQPQHF. The CDR3 DNA follows: TGTGCCAGCAGCGCCCGAAACCCAGGGGGCGAGAGCAATCAGCCCCAGCATTTT.

The V gene is TRBV7-2, the J gene TRBJ2-7, with D possibly being TRBD2 (6 bases). The CDR3 sequence is 16 residues long. V dropped 2 bases and J dropped 4 bases, with 18 bases sitting between them. Germline-derived CDR1 and CDR2 are SGHTA and FQGNSA. CDR3 protein: CASSLSVGGGSYEQYF. CDR3 nucleotides: TGTGCCAGCAGCTTATCGGTCGGGGGAGGTAGTTACGAGCAGTACTTC.

This chain joins TRBV6-1 and TRBJ2-7, with TRBD2 identical over 15 bases. The V gene end was trimmed by 6 bases and the J gene end by 4 bases; junction bases not matched to a gene: 1. The CDR3 has 14 amino acids. The germline V gene has CDR1 MNHNS and CDR2 SASEGT. The CDR3 nucleotides read TGTGCCAGCAGGGGACTAGCGGGAGGTTACGAGCAGTACTTC. This encodes CASRGLAGGYEQYF.

This clonotype came up a few times. The rearrangement joins TRBV12-5 to TRBJ1-2; D is possibly TRBD1 (6 bases). Trimming removed 5 bases from V and 8 bases from J, with 24 bases in between. Looked up from germline, CDR1 is LGHNT and CDR2 is FRNRAP. The length of the CDR3 is 16 residues. The CDR3 DNA follows: TGTGCTAGTGGTGGGCGGGGGCCCGAACCTCCGGACGGCTACACCTTC. This codes for CASGGRGPEPPDGYTF. Full variable domain (outside the CDR3, taken from reference TRBV12-5 and TRBJ1-2): DARVTQTPRHKVTEMGQEVTMRCQPILGHNTVFWYRQTMMQGLELLAYFRNRAPLDDSGMPKDRFSAEMPDATLATLKIQPSEPRDSAVYFCASGGRGPEPPDGYTFGSGTRLTVV.

In this sample, this clonotype turned up many times. This chain connects TRBV6-1 to TRBJ2-7; 7 nucleotides line up with TRBD1. The CDR3 extends over 13 amino acids. Germline V gene lookup returns CDR1 MNHNS and CDR2 SASEGT. J was trimmed by 4 bases and V by 6 bases; bases with no gene match: 6. The CDR3 loop is CASRLQGKYEQYF. As DNA, the CDR3 is TGTGCCAGCAGATTACAGGGGAAATACGAGCAGTACTTC.

The rearrangement joins TRBV6-2 or TRBV6-3 to TRBJ2-4, with 8 bases identical to TRBD2. The CDR3 contains 18 residues. J gave up 3 bases and V 2 bases, and 12 bases lay outside the gene matches. Germline loops: CDR1 MNHEY, CDR2 SVGEGT. Here the CDR3 reads CASSYRGGNQFIKNIQYF. The CDR3 DNA sequence: TGTGCCAGCAGTTACCGGGGGGGAAACCAGTTCATCAAAAACATTCAGTACTTC.